Sequencing of this T cell receptor beta chain was carried out in a study of metastatic and nonmetastatic thyroid tumors. Study information: Repertoire comparisons spanned blood and tumor or nodule tissue from malignant and benign thyroid patients.

Germline CDR1 is LNHDA and CDR2 is SQIVND (reference sequence). The ends were cut back, 7 bases at V and 5 bases at J, with 11 bases in the middle. The length of the CDR3 is 12 residues. Whole-study results and caveats: As reported, TCR beta diversity in blood and tumor was significantly higher in malignant thyroid tumors than in benign nodules.

Every patient underwent thyroid surgery untreated. Many counts were recorded for this clone. Its antigen is unknown. Original processing methods: Clinicopathological groups of papillary thyroid cancer showed CDR3 differences that were used to build a distant-metastasis classifier. TCRdb ran MiXCR on the PCR reads. The V and J calls shown here were made by TCRdb, not taken from the authors' results. This sample has about 92,000 clones, with 15% found just once. This receptor was taken from a female donor with papillary thyroid cancer or a benign thyroid nodule (not recorded which). Some clones in this sample may be carry-over from other donors' samples. This chain connects TRBV19 to TRBJ1-1; D perhaps matches TRBD1 (5 bases). Material: blood. Here the CDR3 reads CASTYGGTEAFF. The CDR3, as DNA: TGTGCCAGTACATACGGGGGGACTGAAGCTTTCTTT.